The source of this T cell receptor beta chain is a study of PD-1 blockade in classical Hodgkin lymphoma. Findings and limits, study-wide: Complete responders entered with baseline diversity on par with newly diagnosed patients, the results showed. Diminished baseline TCR diversity has been reported in newly diagnosed patients relative to healthy donors.

V was cut by 2 bases and J by 2 bases, with 12 bases left in between. The CDR3 runs 15 residues. From germline, CDR1 is MDHEN and CDR2 SYDVKM. Only in-frame clones appear in the TCRdb table, and some are missing; sequencing was by immunoSEQ multiplex PCR. The repertoire has 50,000 to 75,000 clones, more than 70% of them found once; the top ten carry around 13%. Exposure to brentuximab vedotin varied, and each patient had relapsed following autologous stem cell transplantation. This clone is medium-sized by share. The antigen remains undetermined. The sequencing here drew on peripheral blood mononuclear cells (PBMCs), taken at baseline. This TCR came from a human donor with classical Hodgkin lymphoma. This rearrangement joins TRBV28 to TRBJ1-2; D unclear. The CDR3 loop reads CASSLGSAANYGYTF. The CDR3 region has the DNA TGTGCCAGCAGTTTAGGGTCCGCGGCGAACTATGGCTACACCTTC.